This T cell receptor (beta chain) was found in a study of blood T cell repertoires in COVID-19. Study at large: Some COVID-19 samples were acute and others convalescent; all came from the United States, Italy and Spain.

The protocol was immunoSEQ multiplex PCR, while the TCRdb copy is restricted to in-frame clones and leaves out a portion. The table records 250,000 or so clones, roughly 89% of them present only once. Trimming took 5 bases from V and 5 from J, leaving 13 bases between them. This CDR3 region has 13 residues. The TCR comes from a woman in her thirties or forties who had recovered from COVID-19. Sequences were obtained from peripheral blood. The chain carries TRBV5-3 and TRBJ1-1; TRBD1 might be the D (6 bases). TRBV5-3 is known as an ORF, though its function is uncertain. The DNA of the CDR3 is TGTGCCAGAAGATCCCAGGGGCGAACTGAAGCTTTCTTT. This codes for CARRSQGRTEAFF.